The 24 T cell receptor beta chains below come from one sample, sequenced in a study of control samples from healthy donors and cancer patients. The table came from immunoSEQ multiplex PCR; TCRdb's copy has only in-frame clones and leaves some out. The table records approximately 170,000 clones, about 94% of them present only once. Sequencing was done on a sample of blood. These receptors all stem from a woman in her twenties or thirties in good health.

For the CDR3, the DNA is TGTGCCAGCAGTCGGCGGGACAGTTCCTACGAGCAGTACTTC. Amino acid sequence: CASSRRDSSYEQYF. V is TRBV27 and J is TRBJ2-7; maybe TRBD1 (7 bases). The V gene's germline CDR1 is MNHEY and CDR2 SMNVEV (reference sequence). Trimming stripped 5 bases from V and 1 base from J, with 12 bases between. The CDR3 covers 14 residues.

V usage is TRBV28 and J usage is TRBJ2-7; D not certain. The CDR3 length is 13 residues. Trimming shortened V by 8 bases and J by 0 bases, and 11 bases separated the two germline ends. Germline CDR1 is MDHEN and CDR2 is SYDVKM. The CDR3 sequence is CASSVILSYEQYF. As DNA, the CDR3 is TGTGCCAGCTCAGTAATCCTCTCCTACGAGCAGTACTTC.

The CDR3 spells CSASTGQGGSPLHF. For the CDR3, the DNA is TGCAGTGCTAGTACTGGACAGGGAGGGTCACCCCTCCACTTT. V and J are TRBV20-1 and TRBJ1-6, with 8 nucleotides matching TRBD1. This CDR3 has 14 amino acids. Trimming cost V 3 bases and J 10 bases; bases outside gene matches: 8. Germline CDR1 DFQATT, CDR2 SNEGSKA (reference sequence).

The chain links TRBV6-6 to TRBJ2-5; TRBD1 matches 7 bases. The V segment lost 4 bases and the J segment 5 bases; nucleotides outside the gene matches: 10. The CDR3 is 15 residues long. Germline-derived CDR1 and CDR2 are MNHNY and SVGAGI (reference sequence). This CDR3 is CASSSFRTGAETQYF. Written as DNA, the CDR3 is TGTGCCAGCAGTTCCTTTCGGACAGGTGCTGAGACCCAGTACTTC.

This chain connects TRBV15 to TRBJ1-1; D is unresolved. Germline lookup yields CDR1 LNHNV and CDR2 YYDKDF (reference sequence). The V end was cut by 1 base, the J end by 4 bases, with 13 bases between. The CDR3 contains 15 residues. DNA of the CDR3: TGTGCCACCAGCAGAGGACCCCTGGGAGGCACTGAAGCTTTCTTT. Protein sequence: CATSRGPLGGTEAFF.

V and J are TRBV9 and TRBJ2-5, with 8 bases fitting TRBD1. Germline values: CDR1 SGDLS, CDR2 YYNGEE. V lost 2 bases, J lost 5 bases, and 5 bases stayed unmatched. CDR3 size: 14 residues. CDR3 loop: CASSVWTGSETQYF. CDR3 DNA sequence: TGTGCCAGCAGCGTCTGGACAGGGTCGGAGACCCAGTACTTC. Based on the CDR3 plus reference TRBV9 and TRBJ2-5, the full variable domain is DSGVTQTPKHLITATGQRVTLRCSPRSGDLSVYWYQQSLDQGLQFLIQYYNGEERAKGNILERFSAQQFPDLHSELNLSSLELGDSALYFCASSVWTGSETQYFGPGTRLLVL.

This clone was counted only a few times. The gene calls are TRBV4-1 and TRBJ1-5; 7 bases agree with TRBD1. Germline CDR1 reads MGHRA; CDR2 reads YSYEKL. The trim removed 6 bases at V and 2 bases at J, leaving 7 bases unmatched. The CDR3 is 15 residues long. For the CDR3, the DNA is TGCGCCAGCAGTACAGGGGCCGATGGCAATCAGCCCCAGCATTTT. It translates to CASSTGADGNQPQHF.

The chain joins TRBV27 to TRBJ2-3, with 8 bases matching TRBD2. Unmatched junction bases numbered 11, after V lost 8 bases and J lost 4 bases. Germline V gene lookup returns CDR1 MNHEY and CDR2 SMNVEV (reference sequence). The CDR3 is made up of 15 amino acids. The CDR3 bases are TGTGCCAGCGCCATCGGGGGGGGTTGGGCAGATACGCAGTATTTT. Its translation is CASAIGGGWADTQYF.

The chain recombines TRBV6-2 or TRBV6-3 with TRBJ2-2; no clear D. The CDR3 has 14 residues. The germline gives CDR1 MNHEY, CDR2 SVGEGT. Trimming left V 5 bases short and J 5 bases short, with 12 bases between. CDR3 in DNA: TGTGCCAGCAGTGACCCCCCCCAAACCGGGGAGCTGTTTTTT. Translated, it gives CASSDPPQTGELFF.

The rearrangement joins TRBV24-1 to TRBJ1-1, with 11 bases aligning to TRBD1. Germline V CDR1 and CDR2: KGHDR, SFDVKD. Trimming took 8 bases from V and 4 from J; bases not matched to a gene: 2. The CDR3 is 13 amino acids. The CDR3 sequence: CATTGTGGTEAFF. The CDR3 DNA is TGTGCCACCACTGGGACAGGGGGCACTGAAGCTTTCTTT.

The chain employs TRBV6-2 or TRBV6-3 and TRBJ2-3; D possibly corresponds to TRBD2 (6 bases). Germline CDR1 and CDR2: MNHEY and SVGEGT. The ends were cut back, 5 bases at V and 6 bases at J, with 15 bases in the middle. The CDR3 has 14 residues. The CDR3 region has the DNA TGTGCCAGCAGTGTAGGGCGGGAACCCGATACGCAGTATTTT. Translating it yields CASSVGREPDTQYF.

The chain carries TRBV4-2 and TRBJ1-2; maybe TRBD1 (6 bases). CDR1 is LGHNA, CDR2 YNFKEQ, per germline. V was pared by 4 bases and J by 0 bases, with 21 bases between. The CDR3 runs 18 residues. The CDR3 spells CASSPGFDRTRANYGYTF. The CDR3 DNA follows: TGTGCCAGCAGCCCTGGGTTTGACAGGACAAGAGCTAACTATGGCTACACCTTC.

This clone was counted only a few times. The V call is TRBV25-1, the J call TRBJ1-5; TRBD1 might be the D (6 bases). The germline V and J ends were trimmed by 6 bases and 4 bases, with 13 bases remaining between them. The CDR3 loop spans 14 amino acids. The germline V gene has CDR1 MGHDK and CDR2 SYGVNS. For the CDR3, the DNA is TGTGCCAGCAGCCGGGACAACCAAAATCAGCCCCAGCATTTT. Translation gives CASSRDNQNQPQHF.

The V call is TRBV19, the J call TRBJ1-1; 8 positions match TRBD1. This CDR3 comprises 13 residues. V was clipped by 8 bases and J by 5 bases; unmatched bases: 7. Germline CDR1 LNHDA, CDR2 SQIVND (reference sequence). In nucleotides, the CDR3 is TGTGCCAGTGGGGAGACAGGGGTGACTGAAGCTTTCTTT. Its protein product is CASGETGVTEAFF.

As DNA, the CDR3 is TGTGCCAGCAGCTTAGGTTCGTTAGGGACAGGGGGTGAGCAGTTCTTC. The encoded protein is CASSLGSLGTGGEQFF. V usage is TRBV11-2 and J usage is TRBJ2-1, with 11 bases lining up with TRBD1. Losses at the gene ends were 1 base for V and 9 bases for J; bases not matched to a gene: 8. This CDR3 has 16 amino acids. CDR1 is SGHAT, CDR2 FQNNGV, per germline.

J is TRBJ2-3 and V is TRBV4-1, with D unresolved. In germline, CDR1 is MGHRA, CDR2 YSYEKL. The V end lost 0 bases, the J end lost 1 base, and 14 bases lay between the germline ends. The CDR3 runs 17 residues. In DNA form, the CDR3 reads TGCGCCAGCAGCCAAGATTTGCGGCAGACACGCACAGATACGCAGTATTTT. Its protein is CASSQDLRQTRTDTQYF.

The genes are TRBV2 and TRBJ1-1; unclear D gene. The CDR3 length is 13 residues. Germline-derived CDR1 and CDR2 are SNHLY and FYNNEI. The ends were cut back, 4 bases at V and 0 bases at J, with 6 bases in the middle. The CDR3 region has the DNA TGTGCCAGCAGTGGTTTTATGAACACTGAAGCTTTCTTT. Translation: CASSGFMNTEAFF.

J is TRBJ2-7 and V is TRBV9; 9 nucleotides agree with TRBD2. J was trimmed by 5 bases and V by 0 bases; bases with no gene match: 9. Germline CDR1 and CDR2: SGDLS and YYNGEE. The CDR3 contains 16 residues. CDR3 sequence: CASSVGASGAWDEQYF. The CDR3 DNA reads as TGTGCCAGCAGCGTAGGGGCTAGCGGGGCTTGGGACGAGCAGTACTTC. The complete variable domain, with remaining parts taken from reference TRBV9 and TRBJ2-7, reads DSGVTQTPKHLITATGQRVTLRCSPRSGDLSVYWYQQSLDQGLQFLIQYYNGEERAKGNILERFSAQQFPDLHSELNLSSLELGDSALYFCASSVGASGAWDEQYFGPGTRLTVT.

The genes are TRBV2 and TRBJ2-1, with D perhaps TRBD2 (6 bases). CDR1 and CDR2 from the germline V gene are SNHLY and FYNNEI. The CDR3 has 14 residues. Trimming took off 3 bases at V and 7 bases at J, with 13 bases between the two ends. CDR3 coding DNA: TGTGCCAGCAGTGAGGGACTCGTACTTAATGAGCAGTTCTTC. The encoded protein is CASSEGLVLNEQFF.

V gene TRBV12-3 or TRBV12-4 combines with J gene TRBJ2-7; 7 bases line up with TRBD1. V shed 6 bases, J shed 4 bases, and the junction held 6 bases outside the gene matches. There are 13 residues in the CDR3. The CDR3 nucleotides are TGTGCCAGCAGCTCGGGACAGCCGTACGAGCAGTACTTC. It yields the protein CASSSGQPYEQYF.

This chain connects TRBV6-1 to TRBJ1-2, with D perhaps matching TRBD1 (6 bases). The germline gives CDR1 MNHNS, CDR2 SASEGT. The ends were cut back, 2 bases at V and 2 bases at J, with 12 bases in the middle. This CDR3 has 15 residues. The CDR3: CASSEPYRENYGYTF. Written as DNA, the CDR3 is TGTGCCAGCAGTGAACCGTACAGGGAGAACTATGGCTACACCTTC.

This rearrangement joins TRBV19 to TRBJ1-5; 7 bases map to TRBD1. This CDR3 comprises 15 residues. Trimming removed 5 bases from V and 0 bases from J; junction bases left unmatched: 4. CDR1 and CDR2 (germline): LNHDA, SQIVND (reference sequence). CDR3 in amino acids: CASSATGVSNQPQHF. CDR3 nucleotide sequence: TGTGCCAGTAGTGCAACAGGGGTTAGCAATCAGCCCCAGCATTTT.

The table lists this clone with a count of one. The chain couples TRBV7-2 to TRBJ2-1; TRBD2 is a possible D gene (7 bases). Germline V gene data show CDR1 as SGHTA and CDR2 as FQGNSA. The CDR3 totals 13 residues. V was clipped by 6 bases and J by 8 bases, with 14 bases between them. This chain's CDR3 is CASSSREGDEQFF. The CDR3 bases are TGTGCCAGCAGTTCCAGGGAGGGGGATGAGCAGTTCTTC. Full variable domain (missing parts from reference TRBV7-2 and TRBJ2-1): GAGVSQSPSNKVTEKGKDVELRCDPISGHTALYWYRQSLGQGLEFLIYFQGNSAPDKSGLPSDRFSAERTGGSVSTLTIQRTQQEDSAVYLCASSSREGDEQFFGPGTRLTVL.

CDR3 DNA sequence: TGTGCCAGCAGCGTAGCCGGGGACTGGAGCTCTGGGGCCAACGTCCTGACTTTC. It translates to CASSVAGDWSSGANVLTF. The V call is TRBV9, the J call TRBJ2-6; the D gene is possibly TRBD2 (6 bases). V gave up 0 bases and J gave up 0 bases, with 13 bases separating them. Germline CDR1 reads SGDLS; CDR2 reads YYNGEE. The CDR3 totals 18 residues.